This T cell receptor (beta chain) was identified during a study of spatial heterogeneity in lung cancer. Stated time point: sample taken at primary tumor resection. The authors sequenced whole RNA from tumor, nontumor lung or frozen PBMC without sorting. With 1 base clipped from V and 1 base from J, the junction kept 1 base outside the gene matches. The CDR3 loop spans 14 amino acids. Germline V CDR1 and CDR2: LGHDT, YNNKEL (reference sequence). TCRdb itself ran the 5' RACE reads through MiXCR, one entry per CDR3 protein. The table records 60,000 to 90,000 distinct CDR3 sequences, about 14% of them present only once. This clonotype was observed a handful of times.

The origin of this receptor is a male donor with early-stage non-small cell lung cancer. Sequencing used PBMCs, obtained at surgery. V gene TRBV3-1 combines with J gene TRBJ2-7; 7 bases line up with TRBD2. The CDR3 coding sequence is TGTGCCAGCAGCCAAGGGGAGGGATCCTACGAGCAGTACTTC. Amino acids: CASSQGEGSYEQYF.